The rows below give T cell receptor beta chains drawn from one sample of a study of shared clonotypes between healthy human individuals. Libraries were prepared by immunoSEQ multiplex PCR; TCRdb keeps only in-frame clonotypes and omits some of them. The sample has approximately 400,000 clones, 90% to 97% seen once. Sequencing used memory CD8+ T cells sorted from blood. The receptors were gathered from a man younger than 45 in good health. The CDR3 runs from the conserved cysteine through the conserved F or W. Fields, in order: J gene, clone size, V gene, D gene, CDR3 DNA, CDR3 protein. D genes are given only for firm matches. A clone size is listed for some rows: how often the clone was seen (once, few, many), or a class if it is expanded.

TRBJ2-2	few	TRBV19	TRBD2	TGTGCCAGTAGTCCACCGGGACTAGCGGGACTAACCGGGGAGCTGTTTTTT	CASSPPGLAGLTGELFF
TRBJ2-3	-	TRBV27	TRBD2	TGTGCCAGCAGTTTACGGGCGGGAGAGCGCACAGATACGCAGTATTTT	CASSLRAGERTDTQYF
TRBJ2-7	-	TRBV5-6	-	TGTGCCAGCAGCCCATACAGGATGGGGCTCTACGAGCAGTACTTC	CASSPYRMGLYEQYF
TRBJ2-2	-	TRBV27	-	TGTGCCAGCAGTCTATCCGGGGAGCTGTTTTTT	CASSLSGELFF
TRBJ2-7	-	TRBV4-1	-	TGCGCCAGCAGCCAAGAATTAGTGCCGGTAGGTCCCGAGCAGTACTTC	CASSQELVPVGPEQYF
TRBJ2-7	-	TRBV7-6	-	TGTGCCAGCAGCTTAGACGGGGGAGGCCGTTACGAGCAGTACTTC	CASSLDGGGRYEQYF
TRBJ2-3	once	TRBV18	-	TGTGCCAGCTCGCCACAGGGTGGGAGCACAGATACGCAGTATTTT	CASSPQGGSTDTQYF
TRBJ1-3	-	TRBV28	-	TGTGCCAGCAGAACAGGAAACTCTGGAAACACCATATATTTT	CASRTGNSGNTIYF
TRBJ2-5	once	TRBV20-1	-	TGCAGTGCTAGACGGGAGACCCAGTACTTC	CSARRETQYF
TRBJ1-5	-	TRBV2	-	TGTGCCAGCAGAGAGGCCGCGACGGGACAGCCCCAGCATTTT	CASREAATGQPQHF
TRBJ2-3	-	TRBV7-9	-	TGTGCCAGCAGCGCCGGGACGCTCTACACAGATACGCAGTATTTT	CASSAGTLYTDTQYF
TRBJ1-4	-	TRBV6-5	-	TGTGCCAGCAGTAAACCTGGGGGACTGTTTTTT	CASSKPGGLFF
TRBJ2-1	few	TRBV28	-	TGTGCCAGCAGAGATGACAGCTCCTACAATGAGCAGTTCTTC	CASRDDSSYNEQFF
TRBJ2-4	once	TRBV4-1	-	TGCGCCAGCAGCCAAGTGGGGCAGGGAGGAAACATTCAGTACTTC	CASSQVGQGGNIQYF
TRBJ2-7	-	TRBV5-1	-	TGCGCCAGCAGCTCGAGAGTTGACACCCCCTACGAGCAGTACTTC	CASSSRVDTPYEQYF
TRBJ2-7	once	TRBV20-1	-	TGCAGTACAGGGTCCTACGAGCAGTACTTC	CSTGSYEQYF
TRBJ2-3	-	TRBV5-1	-	TGCGCCAGCAGCTTTCGGTTCGAAGATACGCAGTATTTT	CASSFRFEDTQYF
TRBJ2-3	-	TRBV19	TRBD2	TGTGCCAGTAGTAGAAGCGGGAGATGGGGCACAGATACGCAGTATTTT	CASSRSGRWGTDTQYF
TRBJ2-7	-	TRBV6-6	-	TGTGCCAGCAGTTACGCCGCCTGGACAGTCTCCTACGAGCAGTACTTC	CASSYAAWTVSYEQYF
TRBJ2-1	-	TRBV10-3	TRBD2	TGTGCCATCAGTGAGGGACTAGCGGGAGTGGGGTCCTACAATGAGCAGTTCTTC	CAISEGLAGVGSYNEQFF
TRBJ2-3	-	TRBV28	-	TGTGCCAGCAGGACCCAGGGCACAGATACGCAGTATTTT	CASRTQGTDTQYF
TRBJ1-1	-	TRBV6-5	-	TGTGCCAGCACCGAAGGGGCGCGGAACACTGAAGCTTTCTTT	CASTEGARNTEAFF
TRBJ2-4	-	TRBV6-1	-	TGTGCCAGCAGTGTTCGACAGGCGGACGCCAAAAACATTCAGTACTTC	CASSVRQADAKNIQYF
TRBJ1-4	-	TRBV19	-	TGTGCCAGTAGTCTTCGAGGACAGACCGAAAAACTGTTTTTT	CASSLRGQTEKLFF
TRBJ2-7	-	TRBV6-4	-	TGTGCCAGCAGTGACTCGCCTTCGACCCACCCGGGGCCAACCTACGAGCAGTACTTC	CASSDSPSTHPGPTYEQYF
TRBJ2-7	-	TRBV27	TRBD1	TGTGCCAGCAGTCGCGGACAGGTAGTTCTTACCTACGAGCAGTACTTC	CASSRGQVVLTYEQYF
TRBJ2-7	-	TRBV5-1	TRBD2	TGCGCCAGCAGCAGGGGACTAGCGGGAGGATACGAGCAGTACTTC	CASSRGLAGGYEQYF
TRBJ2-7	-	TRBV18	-	TGTGCCAGCTCACCACGGACACCTCTGGGGGTTTACGAGCAGTACTTC	CASSPRTPLGVYEQYF
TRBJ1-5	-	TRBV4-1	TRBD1	TGCGCCAGCAGCCGCCAGCCGACAGGGGATCAGCCCCAGCATTTT	CASSRQPTGDQPQHF
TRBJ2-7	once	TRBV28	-	TGTGCCAGCAGCCCTCCAAGGGGCTCCTACGAGCAGTACTTC	CASSPPRGSYEQYF
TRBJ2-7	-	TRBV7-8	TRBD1	TGTGCCAGCAGCCGACAGGGCCCGAATTACGAGCAGTACTTC	CASSRQGPNYEQYF
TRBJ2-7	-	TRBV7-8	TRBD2	TGTGCCAGCAGCTTAGTGACTACAGCGGGAGGCCCAGGTGCCTACGAGCAGTACTTC	CASSLVTTAGGPGAYEQYF
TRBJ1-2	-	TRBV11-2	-	TGTGCCACTACTAGTGGGCATGGCTACACCTTC	CATTSGHGYTF
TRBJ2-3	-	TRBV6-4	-	TGTGCCAGCAGTGCCGGCAGCTTCACAGATACGCAGTATTTT	CASSAGSFTDTQYF
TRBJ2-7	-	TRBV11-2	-	TGTGCCAGCAGCTCGCTTACCCTCATACAGGGTTTTGCCTACGAGCAGTACTTC	CASSSLTLIQGFAYEQYF
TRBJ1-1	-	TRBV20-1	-	TGCAGTGCTAGATACACAGTACCAGGATTT	CSARYTVPGF
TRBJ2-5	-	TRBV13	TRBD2	TGTGCCAGCCTACTAGCGGGAGTTGAGACCCAGTACTTC	CASLLAGVETQYF
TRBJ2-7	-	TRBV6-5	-	TGTGCCAGCGGGGGCAGCGCCTACGAGCAGTACTTC	CASGGSAYEQYF
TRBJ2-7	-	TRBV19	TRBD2	TGTGCCAGTAAGACTAGCGGGAGAGGGGACTACGAGCAGTACTTC	CASKTSGRGDYEQYF
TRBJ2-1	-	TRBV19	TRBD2	TGTGCCAGTACTAGCGGGTTCTACAATGAGCAGTTCTTC	CASTSGFYNEQFF
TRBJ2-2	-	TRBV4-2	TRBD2	TGTGCCAGCAGCCTGCAGACTAGCGGGAGGGCCGTCGGGGAGCTGTTTTTT	CASSLQTSGRAVGELFF
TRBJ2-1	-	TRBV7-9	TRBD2	TGTGCCAGCAGCTTTCGTCTAGCGGGAGGGGATGAGCAGTTCTTC	CASSFRLAGGDEQFF
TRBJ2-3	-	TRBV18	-	TGTGCCAGCTCACTCACCTACACAGATACGCAGTATTTT	CASSLTYTDTQYF
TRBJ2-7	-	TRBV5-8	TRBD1	TGTGCCAGCAGCTGGACAGGGTTTTACGAGCAGTACTTC	CASSWTGFYEQYF
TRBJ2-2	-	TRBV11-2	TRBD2	TGTGCCAGCAGCCCTGGGGCGGGAGGGTTGACCGGGGAGCTGTTTTTT	CASSPGAGGLTGELFF
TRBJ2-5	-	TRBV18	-	TGTGCCAGCTCACCTAGAGGCGGACAAGAGACCCAGTACTTC	CASSPRGGQETQYF
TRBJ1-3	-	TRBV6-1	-	TGTGCCAGCAGTGTATCCCATCCGGGGGCATCTGGAAACACCATATATTTT	CASSVSHPGASGNTIYF
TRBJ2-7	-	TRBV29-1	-	TGCAGCGTCGGAGGACCCTACGAGCAGTACTTC	CSVGGPYEQYF
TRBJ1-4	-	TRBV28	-	TGTGCCAGCAATCGGGGTTCTAGGGCCTATCTTGAAAAACTGTTTTTT	CASNRGSRAYLEKLFF
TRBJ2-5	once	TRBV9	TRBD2	TGTGCCAGCAGCGTAGACGGGAGGGGGAAAGAGACCCAGTACTTC	CASSVDGRGKETQYF
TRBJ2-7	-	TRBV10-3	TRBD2	TGTGCCATCACCGAACTAGCGGGAGCCTACGAGCAGTACTTC	CAITELAGAYEQYF
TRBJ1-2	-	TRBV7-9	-	TGTGCCAGCAGCTTAGCGCGGGGGGGTGGCTACACCTTC	CASSLARGGGYTF
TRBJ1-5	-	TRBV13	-	TGTGCCAGCAGCGCTTTTATCAATCAGCCCCAGCATTTT	CASSAFINQPQHF
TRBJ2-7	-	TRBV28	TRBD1	TGTGCCAGCAGTCCCTGGGACAGAGCCTACGAGCAGTACTTC	CASSPWDRAYEQYF
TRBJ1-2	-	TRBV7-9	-	TGTGCCGCAGGGAGTGACTGGGGCCCAATAGGAGGCTACACCTTC	CAAGSDWGPIGGYTF
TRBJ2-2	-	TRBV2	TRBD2	TGTGCCAGCAGGGACAGGGGACTAGCGGCGGGGGAGCTGTTTTTT	CASRDRGLAAGELFF